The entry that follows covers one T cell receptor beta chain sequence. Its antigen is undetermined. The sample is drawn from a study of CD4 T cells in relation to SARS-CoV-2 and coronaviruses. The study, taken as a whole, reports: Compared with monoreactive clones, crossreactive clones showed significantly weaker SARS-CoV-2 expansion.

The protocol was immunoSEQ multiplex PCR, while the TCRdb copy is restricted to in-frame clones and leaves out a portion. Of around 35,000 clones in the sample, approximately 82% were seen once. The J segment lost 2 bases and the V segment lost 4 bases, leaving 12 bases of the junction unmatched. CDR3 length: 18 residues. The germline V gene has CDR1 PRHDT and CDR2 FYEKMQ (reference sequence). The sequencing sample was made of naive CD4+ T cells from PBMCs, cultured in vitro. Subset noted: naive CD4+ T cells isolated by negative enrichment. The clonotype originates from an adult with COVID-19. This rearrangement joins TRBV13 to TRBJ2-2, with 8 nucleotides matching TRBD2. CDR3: CASSSTLLGTSNTGELFF. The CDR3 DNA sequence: TGTGCCAGCAGCTCCACCCTACTAGGGACTAGTAACACCGGGGAGCTGTTTTTT.